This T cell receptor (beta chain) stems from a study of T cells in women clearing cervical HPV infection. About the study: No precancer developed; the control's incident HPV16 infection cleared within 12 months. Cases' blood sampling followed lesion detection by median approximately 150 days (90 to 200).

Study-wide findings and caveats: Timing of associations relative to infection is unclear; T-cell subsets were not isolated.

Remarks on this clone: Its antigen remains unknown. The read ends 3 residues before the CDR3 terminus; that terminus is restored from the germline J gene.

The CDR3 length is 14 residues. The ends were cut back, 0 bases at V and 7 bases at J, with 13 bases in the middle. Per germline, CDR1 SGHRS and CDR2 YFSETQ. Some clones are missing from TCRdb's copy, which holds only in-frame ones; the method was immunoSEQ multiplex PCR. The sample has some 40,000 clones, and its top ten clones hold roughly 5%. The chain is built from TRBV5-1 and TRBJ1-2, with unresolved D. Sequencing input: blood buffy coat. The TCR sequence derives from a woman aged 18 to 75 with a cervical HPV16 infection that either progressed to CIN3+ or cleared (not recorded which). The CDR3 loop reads CASSLVTSAGGYTF. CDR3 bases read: TGCGCCAGCAGCTTGGTTACAAGCGCGGGTGGC.